Listed below are T cell receptor beta chains from one sample, sequenced in a study of post-analysis software for immune sequencing data. TCRdb re-derived calls from the PCR reads in MiXCR, one entry per CDR3 protein. The sample has hundreds of thousands of distinct CDR3 sequences, 25% to 30% seen once. The material sequenced was blood. Receptor source: a girl aged 5 to 17 with multiple sclerosis. The CDR3 runs from the conserved cysteine through the conserved F or W. The order of the fields is J gene, D gene, V gene, clone size, CDR3 protein, CDR3 DNA. The D gene is left open where the match is weak. Not every row has a clone size; where given, it reads once, few, many or a size class.

J gene: TRBJ1-5; D gene: TRBD1; V gene: TRBV6-5; clone size: few; CDR3 protein: CASSSLGTGGENQPQHF; CDR3 DNA: TGTGCCAGCAGTTCCCTAGGGACAGGGGGCGAGAATCAGCCCCAGCATTTT
J gene: TRBJ2-5; D gene: NA; V gene: TRBV29-1; clone size: many; CDR3 protein: CSVDVSAQETQYF; CDR3 DNA: TGCAGCGTTGATGTGTCGGCCCAAGAGACCCAGTACTTC
J gene: TRBJ2-3; D gene: TRBD2; V gene: TRBV4-2; clone size: few; CDR3 protein: CASSQPTSGRQDTQYF; CDR3 DNA: TGTGCCAGCAGCCAACCTACTAGCGGGAGGCAAGATACGCAGTATTTT
J gene: TRBJ2-3; D gene: NA; V gene: TRBV29-1; clone size: few; CDR3 protein: CSVPKKDTQYF; CDR3 DNA: TGCAGCGTTCCAAAGAAGGATACGCAGTATTTT
J gene: TRBJ1-5; D gene: TRBD1; V gene: TRBV20-1; clone size: NA; CDR3 protein: CSASEGTGFNQPQHF; CDR3 DNA: TGCAGTGCTTCAGAAGGGACAGGCTTTAATCAGCCCCAGCATTTT
J gene: TRBJ2-7; D gene: NA; V gene: TRBV20-1; clone size: NA; CDR3 protein: CSARAPQGGAGEQYF; CDR3 DNA: TGCAGTGCTAGGGCGCCTCAGGGTGGTGCGGGCGAGCAGTACTTC
J gene: TRBJ2-2; D gene: NA; V gene: TRBV4-3; clone size: NA; CDR3 protein: CASSQLTSTGELFF; CDR3 DNA: TGCGCCAGCAGCCAACTAACAAGTACCGGGGAGCTGTTTTTT
J gene: TRBJ1-2; D gene: TRBD1; V gene: TRBV29-1; clone size: many; CDR3 protein: CSVVGPYKQGARYGYTF; CDR3 DNA: TGCAGCGTTGTGGGGCCTTATAAACAGGGGGCGCGGTATGGCTACACCTTC
J gene: TRBJ2-5; D gene: NA; V gene: TRBV20-1; clone size: few; CDR3 protein: CSAWLYQETQYF; CDR3 DNA: TGCAGTGCGTGGCTGTACCAAGAGACCCAGTACTTC
J gene: TRBJ1-2; D gene: NA; V gene: TRBV4-1; clone size: many; CDR3 protein: CASSHAGHRSTNYGYTF; CDR3 DNA: TGCGCCAGCAGCCACGCAGGTCACAGGTCGACTAACTATGGCTACACCTTC
J gene: TRBJ2-7; D gene: TRBD2; V gene: TRBV6-1; clone size: many; CDR3 protein: CASREGPSGHYEQYF; CDR3 DNA: TGTGCCAGCAGGGAAGGGCCTAGCGGTCACTACGAGCAGTACTTC
J gene: TRBJ1-1; D gene: NA; V gene: TRBV29-1; clone size: many; CDR3 protein: CSVRDTEAFF; CDR3 DNA: TGCAGCGTGAGGGACACTGAAGCTTTCTTT
J gene: TRBJ1-1; D gene: NA; V gene: TRBV29-1; clone size: NA; CDR3 protein: CSAFPPSGRNTEAFF; CDR3 DNA: TGCAGCGCCTTCCCCCCTTCAGGAAGGAACACTGAAGCTTTCTTT
J gene: TRBJ2-3; D gene: TRBD2; V gene: TRBV29-1; clone size: NA; CDR3 protein: CSVSTGTRTDTQYF; CDR3 DNA: TGCAGCGTCTCGACTGGGACTAGAACAGATACGCAGTATTTT
J gene: TRBJ2-7; D gene: NA; V gene: TRBV12-3/TRBV12-4; clone size: NA; CDR3 protein: CASSYAGTSCFEQYF; CDR3 DNA: TGTGCCAGCAGTTATGCCGGCACTAGCTGTTTCGAGCAGTACTTC
J gene: TRBJ1-5; D gene: TRBD1; V gene: TRBV3-1; clone size: NA; CDR3 protein: CASSHGQDNQPQHF; CDR3 DNA: TGTGCCAGCAGCCACGGACAGGATAATCAGCCCCAGCATTTT
J gene: TRBJ2-2; D gene: NA; V gene: TRBV6-4; clone size: NA; CDR3 protein: CASSEWEFTGELFF; CDR3 DNA: TGTGCCAGCAGTGAGTGGGAGTTCACCGGGGAGCTGTTTTTT
J gene: TRBJ1-2; D gene: NA; V gene: TRBV7-9; clone size: NA; CDR3 protein: CASSFGESNYGYTF; CDR3 DNA: TGTGCCAGCAGCTTTGGGGAGTCTAACTATGGCTACACCTTC
J gene: TRBJ1-1; D gene: NA; V gene: TRBV7-9; clone size: NA; CDR3 protein: CASSPGRATEAFF; CDR3 DNA: TGTGCCAGCAGCCCCGGTCGGGCCACTGAAGCTTTCTTT
J gene: TRBJ2-7; D gene: NA; V gene: TRBV29-1; clone size: few; CDR3 protein: CSVTRQYF; CDR3 DNA: TGCAGCGTCACCAGGCAGTACTTC
J gene: TRBJ2-5; D gene: NA; V gene: TRBV20-1; clone size: once; CDR3 protein: CSAGTPDRETQYF; CDR3 DNA: TGCAGTGCCGGGACTCCTGACCGGGAGACCCAGTACTTC
J gene: TRBJ2-3; D gene: TRBD2; V gene: TRBV7-8; clone size: NA; CDR3 protein: CASSRPLGGFDTQYF; CDR3 DNA: TGTGCCAGCAGCCGCCCCCTGGGAGGGTTTGATACGCAGTATTTT
J gene: TRBJ2-7; D gene: TRBD1; V gene: TRBV29-1; clone size: few; CDR3 protein: CSVVGTAYSYEQYF; CDR3 DNA: TGCAGCGTTGTGGGGACAGCCTATTCCTACGAGCAGTACTTC
J gene: TRBJ1-6; D gene: NA; V gene: TRBV20-1; clone size: NA; CDR3 protein: CSASMGSSSYNSPLHF; CDR3 DNA: TGCAGTGCTAGTATGGGGTCAAGCTCCTATAATTCACCCCTCCACTTT
J gene: TRBJ2-7; D gene: NA; V gene: TRBV5-1; clone size: many; CDR3 protein: CASSLVPGAYEQYF; CDR3 DNA: TGTGCCAGCAGCTTAGTCCCGGGGGCCTACGAGCAGTACTTC
J gene: TRBJ1-6; D gene: TRBD1; V gene: TRBV27; clone size: NA; CDR3 protein: CASSLLGTENSPLHF; CDR3 DNA: TGTGCCAGCAGTTTATTGGGGACAGAGAATTCACCCCTCCACTTT
J gene: TRBJ1-2; D gene: NA; V gene: TRBV21-1; clone size: NA; CDR3 protein: CASSKERGGENGYTF; CDR3 DNA: TGTGCCAGCAGCAAAGAGCGAGGGGGGGAGAATGGCTACACCTTC
J gene: TRBJ2-5; D gene: NA; V gene: TRBV6-5; clone size: few; CDR3 protein: CASSYAFVQTSKETQYF; CDR3 DNA: TGTGCCAGCAGTTACGCCTTCGTACAGACATCAAAAGAGACCCAGTACTTC
J gene: TRBJ1-5; D gene: NA; V gene: TRBV20-1; clone size: once; CDR3 protein: CSARSWNQPQHF; CDR3 DNA: TGCAGTGCTAGGAGTTGGAATCAGCCCCAGCATTTT
J gene: TRBJ2-3; D gene: NA; V gene: TRBV27; clone size: NA; CDR3 protein: CASMKAPPRRFTDTQYF; CDR3 DNA: TGTGCCAGCATGAAGGCCCCCCCTCGCAGATTCACAGATACGCAGTATTTT
J gene: TRBJ2-3; D gene: TRBD2; V gene: TRBV27; clone size: few; CDR3 protein: CASSSRTSGRADTQYF; CDR3 DNA: TGTGCCAGCAGTTCCCGGACTAGCGGGAGGGCAGATACGCAGTATTTT
J gene: TRBJ2-7; D gene: NA; V gene: TRBV7-9; clone size: NA; CDR3 protein: CASSPPQNPYEQYF; CDR3 DNA: TGTGCCAGCAGCCCGCCCCAGAATCCTTACGAGCAGTACTTC
J gene: TRBJ1-4; D gene: NA; V gene: TRBV3-1; clone size: NA; CDR3 protein: CASSPPGEGKLFF; CDR3 DNA: TGTGCCAGCAGCCCGCCAGGGGAAGGAAAACTGTTTTTT
J gene: TRBJ2-5; D gene: NA; V gene: TRBV7-2; clone size: NA; CDR3 protein: CASSLVYGETQYF; CDR3 DNA: TGTGCCAGCAGCTTAGTATACGGGGAGACCCAGTACTTC
J gene: TRBJ2-5; D gene: TRBD2; V gene: TRBV7-2; clone size: few; CDR3 protein: CASSRSLGGSGETQYF; CDR3 DNA: TGTGCCAGCAGCCGCAGCCTCGGGGGGTCAGGCGAGACCCAGTACTTC
J gene: TRBJ2-1; D gene: TRBD2; V gene: TRBV28; clone size: NA; CDR3 protein: CASSPVTSSGRIYNEQFF; CDR3 DNA: TGTGCCAGCAGTCCTGTAACTTCGAGCGGGAGAATCTACAATGAGCAGTTCTTC